This TCR beta chain was found in a study of beta chain features in type 1 diabetes. Over 95% purity was reached by all sorted populations. As to this clone: Its specificity is not known.

The isolated RNA, all of it, was reverse transcribed, so expressed TCRB transcripts were what got sequenced. Assay: immunoSEQ multiplex PCR; the TCRdb copy retains only in-frame clones and omits some. Of 500,000 to 850,000 clones listed, around an eighth were seen once; the top ten hold 0.035% to 0.045%. General study points: Across all four CD4+ subsets, people with type 1 diabetes showed modestly shorter TCRB CDR3s.

The TCR originated in a man aged 18 to 30 with type 1 diabetes. Sequenced: naive CD4+ T cells from blood.

The CDR3 region is CASSGGLAGAAEQFF. The CDR3 coding sequence is TGTGCCAGCAGTGGGGGACTAGCGGGAGCGGCTGAGCAGTTCTTC. The gene calls are TRBV6-1 and TRBJ2-1; 14 bases are shared with TRBD2. Per germline, CDR1 MNHNS and CDR2 SASEGT. J gave up 9 bases and V 4 bases, and 5 bases lay outside the gene matches. This CDR3 contains 15 residues.